These 16 T cell receptor beta chains share one sample of origin, sequenced in a study of vaccination and CD4 T cells after COVID-19. At the Johns Hopkins FTIC core, DNA taken from cultured CD4+ T cells was sequenced by way of the Oncomine TCR Beta short-read assay. TCRdb reprocessed the PCR reads via MiXCR and lists one record per CDR3 protein. The sample includes roughly 15,000 distinct CDR3 sequences, 59% of them seen just once. Treatment here: roughly 10-day PBMC culture with coronavirus spike peptide pools or control peptides (ViraFEST assay). Their antigens remain unidentified. Sequenced here: CD4+ T cells from blood, cultured in vitro, sampled after SARS-CoV-2 vaccination. The receptors come from a human donor who had recovered from COVID-19.

V gene TRBV6-1 combines with J gene TRBJ1-3, with unresolved D. Trimming removed 6 bases at V and 2 bases at J, with 17 bases between. Per germline, CDR1 MNHNS and CDR2 SASEGT. This CDR3 region has 16 residues. CDR3 residues: CASSLGEPRAGNTIYF. CDR3 coding DNA: TGTGCCAGCAGCCTGGGAGAACCAAGAGCTGGAAACACCATATATTTT.

Only a few counts were recorded for this clonotype. The chain is built from TRBV20-1 and TRBJ1-2; 10 positions agree with TRBD1. CDR1 is DFQATT and CDR2 is SNEGSKA in the germline V gene (reference sequence). This CDR3 comprises 15 residues. The V and J ends lost 5 bases and 4 bases, in that order; junction bases with no gene match: 10. The CDR3 spells CSAELPGQGRYGYTF. DNA of the CDR3: TGCAGTGCTGAGTTACCGGGACAGGGGCGCTATGGCTACACCTTC.

V and J are TRBV10-3 and TRBJ2-2; D may be TRBD1 or TRBD2 (5 bases each). The V gene's germline CDR1 is ENHRY and CDR2 SYGVKD. V was shortened by 3 bases and J by 4 bases, with 12 bases between the two germline ends. There are 15 residues in the CDR3. CDR3 amino acids: CAISEFVGTTGELFF. The CDR3 DNA is TGTGCCATCAGTGAATTCGTTGGGACCACCGGGGAGCTGTTTTTT.

This clonotype has only a few counts. This chain links TRBV6-5 with TRBJ1-6; maybe TRBD1 (5 bases). The length of the CDR3 is 17 residues. Germline V gene sequence: CDR1 MNHEY, CDR2 SVGAGI. V was pared by 0 bases and J by 7 bases, with 16 bases between. The DNA of the CDR3 is TGTGCCAGCAGTTACTCGAGGGGTGGTCGGGGGAATTCACCCCTCCACTTT. This codes for CASSYSRGGRGNSPLHF.

CDR3 sequence: CASSLSGQAQETQYF. DNA of the CDR3: TGTGCCAGCAGTCTCTCAGGACAGGCCCAAGAGACCCAGTACTTC. The genes are TRBV27 and TRBJ2-5; 7 bases fit TRBD1. V lost 5 bases to trimming and J lost 1 base; unmatched junction nucleotides: 7. This CDR3 is 15 amino acids long. CDR1 is MNHEY, CDR2 SMNVEV, per germline (reference sequence).

In nucleotides, the CDR3 is TGTGCCAGCAGCGGTACAGGGGAGGTGGTGTTTTTT. Translated, it gives CASSGTGEVVFF. The chain links TRBV11-3 to TRBJ2-2, with D perhaps TRBD1 (7 bases). The CDR3 is made up of 12 amino acids. Germline V lookup: CDR1 SGHNT, CDR2 YENEEA. Trimming took 5 bases from V and 15 from J, leaving 16 bases between them.

The chain has TRBV20-1 and TRBJ2-2; unclear D gene. Trimming took 0 bases from V and 2 from J, leaving 4 bases between them. CDR3 length: 13 residues. Per the germline V gene, CDR1 is DFQATT and CDR2 is SNEGSKA (reference sequence). CDR3 in DNA: TGCAGTGCTAGAGACGGAAACACCGGGGAGCTGTTTTTT. Amino acids: CSARDGNTGELFF.

V gene TRBV7-8 combines with J gene TRBJ2-1; D is perhaps TRBD2 (6 bases). This CDR3 contains 16 residues. Germline-derived CDR1 and CDR2 are SGHVS and FQNEAQ. V lost 3 bases to trimming and J lost 7 bases, with 19 bases between them. For the CDR3, the DNA is TGTGCCAGCAGCTTGGCTGGGAGGAACCTTCGGAATGAGCAGTTCTTC. Its protein product is CASSLAGRNLRNEQFF.

This clonotype was counted a few times. The V gene is TRBV19, the J gene TRBJ1-2; 7 nucleotides match TRBD1. Losses at the gene ends were 5 bases for V and 6 bases for J; bases not matched to a gene: 6. Germline V gene lookup returns CDR1 LNHDA and CDR2 SQIVND (reference sequence). The CDR3 spans 13 residues. CDR3 in amino acids: CASSAWTGHGYTF. CDR3 sequence (DNA): TGTGCCAGTAGTGCCTGGACAGGCCATGGCTACACCTTC.

This chain uses TRBV2 with TRBJ2-5; D might be TRBD1 (6 bases). The V gene lost 6 bases and the J gene lost 1 base, with 15 bases spanning the gap. Germline V gene data show CDR1 as SNHLY and CDR2 as FYNNEI. The CDR3 is made up of 15 amino acids. CDR3 in amino acids: CASSENNRVQETQYF. The CDR3 nucleotides read TGTGCCAGCAGCGAAAATAACAGGGTCCAAGAGACCCAGTACTTC.

This clonotype has just a few counts. The V call is TRBV10-1, the J call TRBJ1-2, with D perhaps TRBD1 (6 bases). From germline, CDR1 is WNHNN and CDR2 SYGVQD (reference sequence). The CDR3 runs 13 residues. Trimming stripped 4 bases from V and 5 bases from J, with 11 bases between. The CDR3 DNA follows: TGCGCCAGCAGTGTAGACAGGACATATGGCTACACCTTC. It yields the protein CASSVDRTYGYTF.

This clonotype was observed a few times. The rearrangement links TRBV10-3 to TRBJ1-2; a possible D gene is TRBD1 (5 bases). Trimming cost V 10 bases and J 6 bases, with 18 bases left between them. This CDR3 contains 13 residues. CDR1 and CDR2 (germline): ENHRY, SYGVKD. This chain's CDR3 is CATGEGREDGYTF. The CDR3, as DNA: TGTGCCACGGGGGAGGGGCGCGAAGATGGCTACACCTTC.

V and J are TRBV12-3 or TRBV12-4 and TRBJ1-1; unclear D gene. V was clipped by 5 bases and J by 4 bases, with 5 bases between them. This CDR3 comprises 11 residues. The CDR3 is CASSRTTEAFF. CDR3 bases: TGTGCCAGCAGTCGGACCACTGAAGCTTTCTTT.

In this sample, this clonotype turned up a few times. This chain joins TRBV6-2 or TRBV6-3 and TRBJ2-7; no reliable D call. Per the germline V gene, CDR1 is MNHEY and CDR2 is SVGEGT. Trimming cost V 5 bases and J 1 base, with 6 bases left between them. The CDR3 is made up of 12 amino acids. DNA for the CDR3: TGTGCCAGCAGTACCAATTCCTACGAGCAGTACTTC. Translated: CASSTNSYEQYF.

There are a few counts of this clonotype. The rearrangement links TRBV19 to TRBJ1-5; TRBD1 might be the D (5 bases). This CDR3 contains 13 residues. Germline CDR1 is LNHDA and CDR2 is SQIVND (reference sequence). V lost 6 bases to trimming and J lost 12 bases, with 18 bases between them. The CDR3 region has the DNA TGTGCCAGTAGCAAAGGGGCAGGGCTCAACCAGCATTTT. It is translated as CASSKGAGLNQHF.

This clonotype was counted between two and nine times. J is TRBJ1-2 and V is TRBV19; D not resolved. Trimming pared 3 bases from V and 8 bases from J, leaving 13 bases between. From germline, CDR1 is LNHDA and CDR2 SQIVND (reference sequence). The CDR3 totals 13 residues. CDR3 sequence (DNA): TGTGCCAGTAGTATGCCGGGGTCGGAAGGCTACACCTTC. This encodes CASSMPGSEGYTF. The complete variable domain, with remaining parts taken from reference TRBV19 and TRBJ1-2, reads DGGITQSPKYLFRKEGQNVTLSCEQNLNHDAMYWYRQDPGQGLRLIYYSQIVNDFQKGDIAEGYSVSREKKESFPLTVTSAQKNPTAFYLCASSMPGSEGYTFGSGTRLTVV.